Presented here are 13 T cell receptor beta chains from one specimen sequenced in a study of T cell changes during pregnancy in multiple sclerosis. The assay was immunoSEQ multiplex PCR, and TCRdb's table has in-frame clones only and misses some. The sample has about 56,000 clones; around 91% are singletons. Sequenced here: peripheral blood, sampled after pregnancy. These receptor sequences come from a female donor with multiple sclerosis, enrolled in a pregnancy study.

The CDR3: CASSDGPSDTQYF. The CDR3, as DNA: TGTGCCAGCAGTGACGGACCTAGCGATACGCAGTATTTT. This chain uses TRBV6-4 with TRBJ2-3, with a tentative D call TRBD2 (5 bases). Looked up from germline, CDR1 is MRHNA and CDR2 is SNTAGT. This CDR3 is built from 13 residues. Trimming left V 2 bases short and J 6 bases short, with 9 bases between.

The chain has TRBV7-2 and TRBJ1-2, with unresolved D. This CDR3 region has 16 residues. Germline V gene lookup returns CDR1 SGHTA and CDR2 FQGNSA. V lost 5 bases and J lost 0, with 16 bases in between. CDR3 in DNA: TGTGCCAGCAGCCGGGGATCTGCGGGAGCTAACTATGGCTACACCTTC. Translation gives CASSRGSAGANYGYTF.

The chain employs TRBV5-1 and TRBJ2-3; maybe TRBD1 (6 bases). CDR1 and CDR2 (germline): SGHRS, YFSETQ. The CDR3 runs to 13 residues. V lost 3 bases and J 5 bases, leaving 10 bases between the germline ends. The DNA for the CDR3 is TGCGCCAGCAGCTGGGGGCTAGGAGATACGCAGTATTTT. Amino acids: CASSWGLGDTQYF.

The rearrangement joins TRBV2 to TRBJ1-1; D ambiguous. This CDR3 region has 13 residues. Trimming removed 4 bases from V and 11 bases from J, with 17 bases in between. Germline V lookup: CDR1 SNHLY, CDR2 FYNNEI. The CDR3 nucleotides are TGTGCCAGCAGTGTTCCGGGGAGCTCGTGGGCTTTCTTT. As protein: CASSVPGSSWAFF.

This rearrangement joins TRBV5-1 to TRBJ1-1; tentative D call: TRBD1 (6 bases). Germline assignment: CDR1 SGHRS and CDR2 YFSETQ. Trimming removed 0 bases at V and 3 bases at J, with 12 bases between. CDR3 size: 15 residues. The CDR3 loop is CASSLGQTGYTEAFF. For the CDR3, the DNA is TGCGCCAGCAGCTTGGGGCAAACAGGGTACACTGAAGCTTTCTTT. The full variable domain, with the rest looked up from reference TRBV5-1 and TRBJ1-1, is KAGVTQTPRYLIKTRGQQVTLSCSPISGHRSVSWYQQTPGQGLQFLFEYFSETQRNKGNFPGRFSGRQFSNSRSEMNVSTLELGDSALYLCASSLGQTGYTEAFFGQGTRLTVV.

This clone was detected only a few times. V is TRBV18 and J is TRBJ1-2; 8 nucleotides agree with TRBD1. This CDR3 comprises 13 residues. Germline trimming cut 4 bases from V and 8 bases from J; bases unmatched to any gene: 6. The germline V gene encodes CDR1 KGHSH and CDR2 LQKENI. The CDR3 DNA reads TGTGCCAGCTCACTAACGACAGGGGAGGGCTACACCTTC. Translating it yields CASSLTTGEGYTF.

This rearrangement joins TRBV5-4 to TRBJ2-4; 7 bases line up with TRBD1. The V and J ends lost 4 bases and 8 bases, in that order; junction bases with no gene match: 15. Germline loops: CDR1 SGHNT, CDR2 YYREEE (reference sequence). This CDR3 region has 16 residues. DNA for the CDR3: TGTGCCAGCAGCGGGACGGGACAGACCCTCGGGCACATTCAGTACTTC. This codes for CASSGTGQTLGHIQYF.

The chain recombines TRBV2 with TRBJ1-1; 7 nucleotides agree with TRBD1. This CDR3 comprises 14 residues. V lost 8 bases and J lost 3; bases outside the gene matches: 9. Germline-derived CDR1 and CDR2 are SNHLY and FYNNEI. The CDR3 loop is CASLDREGYTEAFF. Here the CDR3 DNA reads TGTGCCAGCCTCGACAGGGAAGGATACACTGAAGCTTTCTTT. The variable domain in full, with the rest retrieved from reference TRBV2 and TRBJ1-1, is EPEVTQTPSHQVTQMGQEVILRCVPISNHLYFYWYRQILGQKVEFLVSFYNNEISEKSEIFDDQFSVERPDGSNFTLKIRSTKLEDSAMYFCASLDREGYTEAFFGQGTRLTVV.

The J gene is TRBJ2-7, the V gene TRBV5-1; D gene unclear. The CDR3 extends over 16 amino acids. Looked up from germline, CDR1 is SGHRS and CDR2 is YFSETQ. V was pared by 4 bases and J by 5 bases, with 22 bases between. Here the CDR3 DNA reads TGCGCCAGCAGCAGATCTCCGATTGGCCCCGAGGACGAGCAGTACTTC. This gives the protein CASSRSPIGPEDEQYF.

The CDR3 region is CASSLDSSGANVLTF. DNA for the CDR3: TGTGCCAGCAGTCTGGACAGCTCTGGGGCCAACGTCCTGACTTTC. This chain uses TRBV6-4 with TRBJ2-6, with D perhaps TRBD1 (6 bases). Germline V gene data show CDR1 as MRHNA and CDR2 as SNTAGT. This CDR3 is built from 15 residues. Trimming removed 5 bases at V and 0 bases at J, with 8 bases between.

The chain is built from TRBV7-2 and TRBJ1-6; D unresolved. V was clipped by 2 bases and J by 7 bases, with 12 bases between them. Germline assignment: CDR1 SGHTA and CDR2 FQGNSA. This CDR3 region has 15 residues. CDR3: CASSLNPGKNSPLHF. The DNA for the CDR3 is TGTGCCAGCAGCTTAAACCCGGGGAAAAATTCACCCCTCCACTTT. Combining the CDR3 with reference TRBV7-2 and TRBJ1-6 gives the whole variable domain GAGVSQSPSNKVTEKGKDVELRCDPISGHTALYWYRQSLGQGLEFLIYFQGNSAPDKSGLPSDRFSAERTGGSVSTLTIQRTQQEDSAVYLCASSLNPGKNSPLHFGNGTRLTVT.

The rearrangement uses TRBV28 and TRBJ2-7; TRBD2 matches at 14 bases. Germline CDR1 reads MDHEN; CDR2 reads SYDVKM. This CDR3 comprises 16 residues. J lost 5 bases, V lost 5 bases, and 8 bases had no gene match. Here the CDR3 DNA reads TGTGCCAGCAGTCTGACTAGCGGGGGGGCCTTAGACGAGCAGTACTTC. Protein sequence: CASSLTSGGALDEQYF. Filled out from reference TRBV28 and TRBJ2-7, the complete variable domain reads DVKVTQSSRYLVKRTGEKVFLECVQDMDHENMFWYRQDPGLGLRLIYFSYDVKMKEKGDIPEGYSVSREKKERFSLILESASTNQTSMYLCASSLTSGGALDEQYFGPGTRLTVT.

The chain has TRBV29-1 and TRBJ2-5; the match to TRBD1 covers 7 bases. CDR1 and CDR2 from the germline V gene are SQVTM and ANQGSEA. The CDR3 length is 12 residues. With 8 bases clipped from V and 4 bases from J, the junction kept 7 bases outside the gene matches. CDR3 amino acids: CSTLRQGETQYF. The DNA for the CDR3 is TGCAGCACCCTTCGACAGGGAGAGACCCAGTACTTC.